These 14 T cell receptor beta chains came from one sample sequenced in a study of identical twins. TCRdb independently ran MiXCR on the 5' RACE reads; one entry per CDR3 protein. The table records approximately 280,000 distinct CDR3 sequences, under 9.5% of them present only once. This same sample was also taken into another study, of yellow fever vaccine responses in identical twins.

Sequencing was performed on memory (CD45RO+) T cells sorted from blood. The receptors originated from a woman aged 18-29 years in good health.

The chain links TRBV19 to TRBJ2-5; a possible D gene is TRBD1 (5 bases). Germline loops: CDR1 LNHDA, CDR2 SQIVND (reference sequence). Trimming removed 3 bases from V and 1 base from J, with 9 bases in between. The CDR3 extends over 14 amino acids. The CDR3 reads CASSIRTSQETQYF. The CDR3 DNA reads TGTGCCAGTAGTATCAGGACATCCCAAGAGACCCAGTACTTC.

V is TRBV25-1 and J is TRBJ2-1; 8 positions match TRBD2. After removal of 3 bases from V and 4 bases from J, the junction contained 8 bases not matched to a gene. This CDR3 region has 16 residues. Germline assignment: CDR1 MGHDK and CDR2 SYGVNS. DNA for the CDR3: TGTGCCAGCAGTGAGGTAGGCGGGGGGAGTTACAATGAGCAGTTCTTC. Protein product: CASSEVGGGSYNEQFF.

The table lists this clonotype with a few counts. The chain recombines TRBV2 with TRBJ2-5; 7 bases line up with TRBD1. The CDR3 consists of 16 residues. With 3 bases clipped from V and 1 base from J, the junction kept 8 bases outside the gene matches. Germline CDR1 reads SNHLY; CDR2 reads FYNNEI. The CDR3 DNA reads TGTGCCAGCAGTGATACGGACAGGCCCCCCCAAGAGACCCAGTACTTC. Translation gives CASSDTDRPPQETQYF.

This clonotype appeared a few times. J is TRBJ1-1 and V is TRBV5-6, with TRBD1 identical over 9 bases. With V trimmed by 4 bases and J by 6 bases, 4 bases remained unmatched. This CDR3 has 13 residues. Germline V lookup: CDR1 SGHDT, CDR2 YYEEEE. This CDR3 reads CASSPGTGSEAFF. CDR3 bases: TGTGCCAGCAGCCCTGGGACAGGGTCTGAAGCTTTCTTT.

The J gene is TRBJ2-1, the V gene TRBV4-1; the match to TRBD1 covers 11 bases. V lost 6 bases, J lost 4 bases, and 5 bases stayed unmatched. The germline gives CDR1 MGHRA, CDR2 YSYEKL. There are 15 residues in the CDR3. Here the CDR3 reads CASRPGTGGYNEQFF. The CDR3 bases are TGCGCCAGCAGACCCGGGACAGGGGGATACAATGAGCAGTTCTTC.

This clonotype was recorded many times. The chain employs TRBV12-3 or TRBV12-4 and TRBJ2-2; unclear D gene. This CDR3 is 12 amino acids long. Between the trimmed V and J ends, which lost 3 bases and 4 bases, there was a span of 3 bases. The CDR3 spells CASSFGTGELFF. The CDR3 DNA reads TGTGCCAGCAGTTTCGGCACCGGGGAGCTGTTTTTT.

This clonotype has a handful of counts. The chain joins TRBV9 to TRBJ2-5, with a tentative D call TRBD2 (6 bases). V gave up 0 bases and J gave up 2 bases, with 8 bases separating them. The CDR3 runs to 14 residues. CDR1 is SGDLS, CDR2 YYNGEE, per germline. CDR3 sequence reads: CASSVGGTQETQYF. CDR3 nucleotides: TGTGCCAGCAGCGTAGGTGGGACTCAAGAGACCCAGTACTTC. Using reference TRBV9 and TRBJ2-5 for the parts outside the CDR3, the full variable domain is DSGVTQTPKHLITATGQRVTLRCSPRSGDLSVYWYQQSLDQGLQFLIQYYNGEERAKGNILERFSAQQFPDLHSELNLSSLELGDSALYFCASSVGGTQETQYFGPGTRLLVL.

This chain uses TRBV10-1 with TRBJ2-1; D gene ambiguous. CDR1 and CDR2 from the germline V gene are WNHNN and SYGVQD (reference sequence). V dropped 3 bases and J dropped 0 bases, with 9 bases sitting between them. The CDR3 is 15 residues long. As DNA, the CDR3 is TGCGCCAGCAGTGATAAGCGCTACTCCTACAATGAGCAGTTCTTC. This sequence encodes CASSDKRYSYNEQFF.

V gene TRBV11-3 combines with J gene TRBJ2-2; 9 bases align to TRBD1. The germline V gene encodes CDR1 SGHNT and CDR2 YENEEA. V gave up 3 bases and J gave up 6 bases; unmatched junction bases: 5. The length of the CDR3 is 15 residues. CDR3 sequence: CASSFGTGWSGELFF. The CDR3 DNA reads as TGTGCCAGCAGCTTTGGGACAGGGTGGTCCGGGGAGCTGTTTTTT.

A note on this clonotype: This may stem from a read error, because a much larger clone lies one nucleotide away. This rearrangement joins TRBV5-5 to TRBJ1-2; D is perhaps TRBD1 (5 bases). Germline values: CDR1 SGHKS, CDR2 YYEKEE (reference sequence). The length of the CDR3 is 15 residues. The V end was cut by 4 bases, the J end by 0 bases, with 13 bases between. The DNA of the CDR3 is TGTGCCAGCAGCGTAACCGAGACAGCTAACTATGGCTACACCTTC. Amino acid sequence: CASSVTETANYGYTF.

The chain links TRBV7-8 to TRBJ2-1; D is undetermined. Per germline, CDR1 SGHVS and CDR2 FQNEAQ. V was pared by 5 bases and J by 4 bases, with 9 bases between. CDR3 length: 13 residues. CDR3 in amino acids: CASSPPHYNEQFF. The DNA of the CDR3 is TGTGCCAGCAGCCCTCCCCATTACAATGAGCAGTTCTTC. Looking up the rest from reference TRBV7-8 and TRBJ2-1 gives the full variable domain: GAGVSQSPRYKVAKRGQDVALRCDPISGHVSLFWYQQALGQGPEFLTYFQNEAQLDKSGLPSDRFFAERPEGSVSTLKIQRTQQEDSAVYLCASSPPHYNEQFFGPGTRLTVL.

This chain connects TRBV6-5 to TRBJ2-4, with D perhaps being TRBD1 or TRBD2 (5 bases each). This CDR3 is built from 15 residues. Germline values: CDR1 MNHEY, CDR2 SVGAGI. Trimming shortened V by 0 bases and J by 5 bases, and 11 bases separated the two germline ends. The CDR3 region has the DNA TGTGCCAGCAGTTACTCGCAGGGACCCCAAAACATTCAGTACTTC. Translating it yields CASSYSQGPQNIQYF.

This clonotype appeared a few times. This chain joins TRBV27 and TRBJ2-2; no clear D gene. V was shortened by 3 bases and J by 1 base, with 3 bases between the two germline ends. From germline, CDR1 is MNHEY and CDR2 SMNVEV (reference sequence). The CDR3 loop spans 13 amino acids. The CDR3 bases are TGTGCCAGCAGTTTTATGAACACCGGGGAGCTGTTTTTT. This gives the protein CASSFMNTGELFF.

This clonotype was counted a few times. CDR3 protein: CAIRERGTEAFF. The CDR3 DNA reads as TGTGCCATCAGGGAGAGGGGGACTGAAGCTTTCTTT. J is TRBJ1-1 and V is TRBV10-3, with a tentative D call TRBD1 (6 bases). The germline V gene encodes CDR1 ENHRY and CDR2 SYGVKD. With 6 bases removed from V and 5 bases from J, the gap between germline ends came to 10 bases. CDR3 size: 12 residues.